This entry concerns a single T cell receptor beta chain. Its antigen remains unidentified. V lost 2 bases to trimming and J lost 4 bases, with 11 bases between them. CDR1 SGHVS and CDR2 FNYEAQ come from the germline V gene. The CDR3 sequence is 14 residues long. This entry is derived from a study of T cell repertoires in cytomegalovirus infection. Study-level background: In public TCR beta signatures, there were indications of both CMV infection and matching HLA type. The study, taken as a whole, reports: What dominated the ex vivo response were HLA-C-restricted CMV-specific TCR beta clonotypes.

TCRdb analysed the reads with MiXCR anew, one entry per CDR3 protein. The data hold roughly 720,000 distinct CDR3 sequences, with 35% observed a single time. This clonotype was obtained from a human donor in good health (CMV status not recorded). Some clones in this sample may be carry-over from other donors' samples. The sequencing sample was made of PBMCs. The genes are TRBV7-6 and TRBJ1-2; no clear D. The CDR3: CASSLPTRPYGYTF. The CDR3 DNA reads as TGTGCCAGCAGCTTACCAACGCGGCCCTATGGCTACACCTTC.